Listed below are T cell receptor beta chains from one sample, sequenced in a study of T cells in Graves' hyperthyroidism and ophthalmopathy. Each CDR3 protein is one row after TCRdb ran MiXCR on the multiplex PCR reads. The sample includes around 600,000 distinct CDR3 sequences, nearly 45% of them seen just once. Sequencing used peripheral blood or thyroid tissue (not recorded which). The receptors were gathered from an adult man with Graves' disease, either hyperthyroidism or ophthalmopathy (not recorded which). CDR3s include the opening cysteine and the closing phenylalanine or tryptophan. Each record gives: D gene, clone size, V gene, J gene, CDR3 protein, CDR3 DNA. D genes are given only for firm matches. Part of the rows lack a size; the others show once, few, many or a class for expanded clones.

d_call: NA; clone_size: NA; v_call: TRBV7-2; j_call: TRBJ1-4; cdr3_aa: CASSLEGVTNEKLFF; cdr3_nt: TGTGCCAGCAGCTTGGAGGGAGTGACTAATGAAAAACTGTTTTTT
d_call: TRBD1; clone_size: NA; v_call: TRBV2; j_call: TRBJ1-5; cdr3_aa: CASSARDRRNQPQHF; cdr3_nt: TGTGCCAGCAGTGCCCGGGACAGGAGAAATCAGCCCCAGCATTTT
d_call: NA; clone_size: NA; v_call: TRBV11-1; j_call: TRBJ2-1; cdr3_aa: CASSLASGRFYNEQFF; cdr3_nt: TGTGCCAGCAGCTTAGCGAGCGGACGCTTTTACAATGAGCAGTTCTTC
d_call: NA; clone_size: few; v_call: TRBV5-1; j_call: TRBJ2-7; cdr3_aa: CASSFQGGYEQYF; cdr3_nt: TGCGCCAGCAGCTTTCAAGGTGGCTACGAGCAGTACTTC
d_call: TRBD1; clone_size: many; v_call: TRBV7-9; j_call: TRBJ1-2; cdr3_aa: CASSLLQGYGYTF; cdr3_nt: TGTGCCAGCAGCTTATTACAGGGGTATGGCTACACCTTC
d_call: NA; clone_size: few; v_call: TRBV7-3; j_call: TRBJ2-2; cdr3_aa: CASSLNARGSGELFF; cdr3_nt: TGTGCCAGCAGCTTAAACGCTAGAGGTTCCGGGGAGCTGTTTTTT
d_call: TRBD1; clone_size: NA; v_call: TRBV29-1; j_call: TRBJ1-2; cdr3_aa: CSVDRGGDWTGPYGYTF; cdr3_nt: TGCAGCGTTGATCGCGGGGGGGATTGGACAGGGCCATATGGCTACACCTTC
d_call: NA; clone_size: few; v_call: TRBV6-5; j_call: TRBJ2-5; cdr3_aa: CASSDPASKTQYF; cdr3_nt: TGTGCCAGCAGTGACCCGGCAAGCAAGACCCAGTACTTC
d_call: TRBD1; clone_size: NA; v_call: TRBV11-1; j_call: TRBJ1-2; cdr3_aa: CARPESTGVIGYTF; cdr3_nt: TGTGCCCGCCCCGAATCGACAGGGGTGATTGGCTACACCTTC
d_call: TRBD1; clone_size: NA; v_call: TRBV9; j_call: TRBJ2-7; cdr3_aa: CASSYWDRETGEQYF; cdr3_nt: TGTGCCAGCAGCTATTGGGACAGGGAAACGGGCGAGCAGTACTTC
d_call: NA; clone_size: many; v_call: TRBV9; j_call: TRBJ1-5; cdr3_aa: CASSSWGNQPQHF; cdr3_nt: TGTGCCAGCAGCTCGTGGGGCAATCAGCCCCAGCATTTT
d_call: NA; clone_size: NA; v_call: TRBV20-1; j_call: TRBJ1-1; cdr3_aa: CSARWAFSDEAFF; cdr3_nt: TGCAGTGCTAGATGGGCCTTTTCGGATGAAGCTTTCTTT
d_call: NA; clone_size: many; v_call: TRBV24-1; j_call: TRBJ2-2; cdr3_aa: CATRGEGNTGELFF; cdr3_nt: TGTGCCACCAGAGGCGAAGGGAACACCGGGGAGCTGTTTTTT
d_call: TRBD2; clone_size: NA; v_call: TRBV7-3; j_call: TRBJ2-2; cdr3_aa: CASSVDSSGGAWSGELFF; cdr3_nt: TGTGCCAGCAGCGTCGATTCTAGCGGGGGGGCTTGGTCCGGGGAGCTGTTTTTT
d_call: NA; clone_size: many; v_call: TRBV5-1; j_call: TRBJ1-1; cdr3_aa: CASGPEGNTEAFF; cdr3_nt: TGCGCCAGCGGGCCTGAAGGGAACACTGAAGCTTTCTTT
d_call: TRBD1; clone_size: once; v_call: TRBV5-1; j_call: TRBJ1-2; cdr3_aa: CAGSLGQKDYGYTF; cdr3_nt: TGCGCCGGCAGCTTGGGACAGAAAGACTATGGCTACACCTTC
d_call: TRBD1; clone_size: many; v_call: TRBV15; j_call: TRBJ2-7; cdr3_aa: CATSRAGTGGSYEQYF; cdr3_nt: TGTGCCACCAGCAGAGCCGGGACAGGGGGCTCCTACGAGCAGTACTTC
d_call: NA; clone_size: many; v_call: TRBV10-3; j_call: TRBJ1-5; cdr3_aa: CAISERNQPQHF; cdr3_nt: TGTGCCATCAGTGAGAGGAATCAGCCCCAGCATTTT
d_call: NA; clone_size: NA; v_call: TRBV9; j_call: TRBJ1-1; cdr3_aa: CASSQGGRGDGAFF; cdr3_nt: TGTGCCAGCAGCCAAGGTGGCAGAGGGGATGGAGCTTTCTTT
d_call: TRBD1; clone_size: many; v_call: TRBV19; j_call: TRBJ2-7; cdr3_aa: CASSLTGDLYEQYF; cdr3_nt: TGTGCCAGTAGTTTGACAGGGGATCTCTACGAGCAGTACTTC
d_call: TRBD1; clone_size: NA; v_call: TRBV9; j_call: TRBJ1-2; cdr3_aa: CASSENTGGDYGYTF; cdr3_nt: TGTGCCAGCAGCGAAAACACAGGGGGCGACTATGGCTACACCTTC
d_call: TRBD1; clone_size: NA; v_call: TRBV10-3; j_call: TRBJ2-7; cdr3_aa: CASSSPRTGVGEQYF; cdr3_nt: TGTGCCAGCAGTTCTCCTCGGACAGGGGTAGGCGAGCAGTACTTC
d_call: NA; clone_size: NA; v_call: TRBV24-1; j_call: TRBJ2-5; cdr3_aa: CAWRPGVSLETQYF; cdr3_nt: TGTGCCTGGAGGCCGGGGGTCAGTCTGGAGACCCAGTACTTC
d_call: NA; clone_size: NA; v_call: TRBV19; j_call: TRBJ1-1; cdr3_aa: CASSIPRGATEAFF; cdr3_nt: TGTGCCAGTAGTATTCCCCGAGGGGCGACTGAAGCTTTCTTT
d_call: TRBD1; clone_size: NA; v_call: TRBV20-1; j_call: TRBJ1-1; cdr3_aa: CSASQGTGRGDTEAFF; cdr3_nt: TGCAGTGCTAGTCAGGGGACGGGCAGGGGGGACACTGAAGCTTTCTTT
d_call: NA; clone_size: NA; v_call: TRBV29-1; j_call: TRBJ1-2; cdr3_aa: CSRKDRTYGYTF; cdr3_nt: TGCAGCAGGAAGGACAGAACCTATGGCTACACCTTC
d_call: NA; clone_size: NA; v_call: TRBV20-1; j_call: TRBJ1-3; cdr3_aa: CSAAGAYSGNTIYF; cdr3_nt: TGCAGTGCTGCTGGGGCTTACTCTGGAAACACCATATATTTT
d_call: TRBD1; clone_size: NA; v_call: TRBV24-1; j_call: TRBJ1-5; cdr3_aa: CATSDTTGRGNQPQHF; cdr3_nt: TGTGCCACCAGTGACACGACAGGGAGAGGGAATCAGCCCCAGCATTTT
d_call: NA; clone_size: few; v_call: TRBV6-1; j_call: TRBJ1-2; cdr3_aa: CASSEALKTVPPGYTF; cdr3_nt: TGTGCCAGCAGTGAAGCGCTTAAGACAGTCCCACCTGGCTACACCTTC
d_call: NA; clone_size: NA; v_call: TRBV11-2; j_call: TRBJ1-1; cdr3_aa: CASSQEQGNTEAFF; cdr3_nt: TGCGCCAGCAGCCAAGAACAGGGGAACACTGAAGCTTTCTTT
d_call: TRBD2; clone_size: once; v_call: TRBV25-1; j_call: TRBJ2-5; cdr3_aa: CASSGTSGGRKTQYF; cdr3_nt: TGTGCCAGCAGCGGGACTAGCGGGGGTAGAAAGACCCAGTACTTC
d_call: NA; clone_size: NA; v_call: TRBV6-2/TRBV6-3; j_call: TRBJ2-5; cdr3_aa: CASSYSDSGVIRETQYF; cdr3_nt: TGTGCCAGCAGTTACTCGGATTCAGGGGTTATTCGGGAGACCCAGTACTTC
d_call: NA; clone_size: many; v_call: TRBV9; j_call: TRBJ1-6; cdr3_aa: CASSVGGGISPLHF; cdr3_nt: TGTGCCAGCAGCGTAGGGGGGGGGATTTCACCCCTCCACTTT
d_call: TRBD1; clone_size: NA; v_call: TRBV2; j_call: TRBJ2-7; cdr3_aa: CASSVGTGREQYF; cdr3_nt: TGTGCCAGCAGTGTAGGGACAGGGCGCGAGCAGTACTTC
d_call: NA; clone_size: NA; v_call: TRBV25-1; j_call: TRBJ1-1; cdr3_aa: CASSENGRNTEAFF; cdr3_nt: TGTGCCAGCAGTGAAAATGGTCGGAACACTGAAGCTTTCTTT
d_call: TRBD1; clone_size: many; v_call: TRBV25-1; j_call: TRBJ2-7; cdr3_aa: CASWGQGFNEQYF; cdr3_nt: TGTGCCAGCTGGGGACAGGGGTTCAACGAGCAGTACTTC
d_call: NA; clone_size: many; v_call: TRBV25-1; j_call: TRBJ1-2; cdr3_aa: CASRNPTGNYGYTF; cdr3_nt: TGTGCCAGCAGGAACCCTACGGGGAACTATGGCTACACCTTC
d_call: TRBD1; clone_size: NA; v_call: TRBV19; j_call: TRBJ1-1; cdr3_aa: CASSIGTGARTEAFF; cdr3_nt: TGTGCCAGTAGTATCGGGACAGGGGCCCGGACTGAAGCTTTCTTT
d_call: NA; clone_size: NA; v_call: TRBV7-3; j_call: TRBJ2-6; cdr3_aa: CASSQGHLSSGANVLTF; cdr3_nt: TGCGCCAGCAGCCAGGGACACCTCAGCTCTGGGGCCAACGTCCTGACTTTC
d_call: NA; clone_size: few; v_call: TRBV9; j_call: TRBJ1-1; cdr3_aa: CASSLTRGGRSTEAFF; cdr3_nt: TGTGCCAGCAGCTTAACCCGCGGGGGAAGATCGACTGAAGCTTTCTTT
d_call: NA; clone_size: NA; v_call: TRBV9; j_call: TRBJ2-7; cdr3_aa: CASSQETSPGAWDYEQYF; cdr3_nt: TGTGCCAGCAGCCAAGAAACCTCACCCGGCGCGTGGGACTACGAGCAGTACTTC
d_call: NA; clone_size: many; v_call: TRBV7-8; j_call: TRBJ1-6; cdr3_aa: CASSLVEGRANSPLHF; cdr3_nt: TGTGCCAGCAGCTTAGTGGAAGGCAGGGCCAATTCACCCCTCCACTTT
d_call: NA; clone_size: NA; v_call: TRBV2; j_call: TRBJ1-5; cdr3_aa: CASSFDGGQPQHF; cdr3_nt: TGTGCCAGCAGTTTCGACGGTGGTCAGCCCCAGCATTTT
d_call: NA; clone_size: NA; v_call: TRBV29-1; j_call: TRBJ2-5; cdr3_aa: CSVAQDIVTQYF; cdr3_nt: TGCAGCGTTGCACAGGATATCGTGACCCAGTACTTC
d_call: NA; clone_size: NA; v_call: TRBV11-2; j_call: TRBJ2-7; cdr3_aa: CAWPQGGYYEQYF; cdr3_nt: TGTGCCTGGCCACAGGGGGGGTACTACGAGCAGTACTTC
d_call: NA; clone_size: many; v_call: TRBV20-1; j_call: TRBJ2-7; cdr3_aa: CSARKGGGVGSYEQYF; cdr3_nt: TGCAGTGCTAGAAAGGGAGGTGGGGTCGGTTCCTACGAGCAGTACTTC
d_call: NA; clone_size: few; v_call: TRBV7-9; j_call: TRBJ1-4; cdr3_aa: CASSPSWLDEKLFF; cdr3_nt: TGTGCCAGCAGCCCCAGTTGGCTAGATGAAAAACTGTTTTTT
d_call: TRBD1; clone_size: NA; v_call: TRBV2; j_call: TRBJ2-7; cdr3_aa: CASSGLDRGDYEQYF; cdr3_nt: TGTGCCAGCAGTGGCCTGGACAGGGGGGACTACGAGCAGTACTTC
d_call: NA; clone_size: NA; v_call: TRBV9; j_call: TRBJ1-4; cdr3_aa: CASSLRQGLATNEKLFF; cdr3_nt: TGTGCCAGCAGCCTGCGACAAGGGCTTGCAACTAATGAAAAACTGTTTTTT
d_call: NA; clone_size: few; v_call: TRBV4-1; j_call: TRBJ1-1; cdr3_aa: CASSQDRGTSVNTEAFF; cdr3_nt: TGCGCCAGCAGCCAAGATAGGGGTACCTCGGTGAACACTGAAGCTTTCTTT
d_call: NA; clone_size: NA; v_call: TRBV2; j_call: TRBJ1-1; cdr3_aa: CASSESGAVNTEAFF; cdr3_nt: TGTGCCAGCAGTGAATCCGGGGCGGTGAACACTGAAGCTTTCTTT
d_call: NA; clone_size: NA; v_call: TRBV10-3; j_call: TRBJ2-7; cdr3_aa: CAISGGDSYEQYF; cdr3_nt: TGTGCCATCAGTGGCGGTGACTCCTACGAGCAGTACTTC
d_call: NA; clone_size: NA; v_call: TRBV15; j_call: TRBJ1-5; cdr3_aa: CATSRSGVRSNQPQHF; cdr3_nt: TGTGCCACCAGCCGGTCGGGGGTCCGTAGCAATCAGCCCCAGCATTTT
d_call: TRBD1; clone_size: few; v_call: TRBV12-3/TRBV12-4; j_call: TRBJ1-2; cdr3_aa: CASSTGGVPNYGYTF; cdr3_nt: TGTGCCAGCAGTACAGGGGGCGTTCCTAACTATGGCTACACCTTC
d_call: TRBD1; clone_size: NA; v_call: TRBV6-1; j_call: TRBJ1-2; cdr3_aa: CASSEQGANYGYTF; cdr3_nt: TGTGCCAGCAGTGAACAGGGGGCCAACTATGGCTACACCTTC
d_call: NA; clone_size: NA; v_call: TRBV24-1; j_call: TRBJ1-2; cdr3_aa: CATSDTGSANYGYTF; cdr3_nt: TGTGCCACCAGTGATACAGGCTCAGCTAACTATGGCTACACCTTC
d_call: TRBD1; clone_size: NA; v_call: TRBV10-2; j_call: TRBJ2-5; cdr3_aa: CASSGQGMETQYF; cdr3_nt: TGCGCCAGCAGTGGACAGGGTATGGAGACCCAGTACTTC
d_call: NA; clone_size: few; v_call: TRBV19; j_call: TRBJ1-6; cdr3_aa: CASRSEVNNSPLHF; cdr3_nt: TGTGCCAGTAGGTCGGAGGTTAATAATTCACCCCTCCACTTT
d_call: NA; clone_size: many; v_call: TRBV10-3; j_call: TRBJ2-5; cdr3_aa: CATAERAQETQYF; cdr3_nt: TGTGCCACCGCCGAGCGGGCACAAGAGACCCAGTACTTC
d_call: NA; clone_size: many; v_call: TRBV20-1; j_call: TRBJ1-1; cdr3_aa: CSARDVPGTEAFF; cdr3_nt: TGCAGTGCTAGAGATGTGCCGGGGACTGAAGCTTTCTTT